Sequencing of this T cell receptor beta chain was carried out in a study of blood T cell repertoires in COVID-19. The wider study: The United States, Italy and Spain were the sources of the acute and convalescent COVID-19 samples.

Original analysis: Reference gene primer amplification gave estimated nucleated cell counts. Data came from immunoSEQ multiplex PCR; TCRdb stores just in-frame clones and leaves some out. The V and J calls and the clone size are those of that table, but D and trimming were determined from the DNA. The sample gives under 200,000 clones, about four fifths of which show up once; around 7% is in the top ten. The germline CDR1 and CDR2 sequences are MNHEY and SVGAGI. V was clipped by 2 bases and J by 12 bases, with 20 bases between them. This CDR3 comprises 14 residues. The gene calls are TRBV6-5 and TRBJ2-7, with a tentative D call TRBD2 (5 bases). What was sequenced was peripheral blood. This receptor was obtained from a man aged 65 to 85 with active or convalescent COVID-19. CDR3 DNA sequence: TGTGCCAGCAGTTACAGTATAGAGGGTCCCAAAAGGTACTTC. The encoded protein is CASSYSIEGPKRYF.